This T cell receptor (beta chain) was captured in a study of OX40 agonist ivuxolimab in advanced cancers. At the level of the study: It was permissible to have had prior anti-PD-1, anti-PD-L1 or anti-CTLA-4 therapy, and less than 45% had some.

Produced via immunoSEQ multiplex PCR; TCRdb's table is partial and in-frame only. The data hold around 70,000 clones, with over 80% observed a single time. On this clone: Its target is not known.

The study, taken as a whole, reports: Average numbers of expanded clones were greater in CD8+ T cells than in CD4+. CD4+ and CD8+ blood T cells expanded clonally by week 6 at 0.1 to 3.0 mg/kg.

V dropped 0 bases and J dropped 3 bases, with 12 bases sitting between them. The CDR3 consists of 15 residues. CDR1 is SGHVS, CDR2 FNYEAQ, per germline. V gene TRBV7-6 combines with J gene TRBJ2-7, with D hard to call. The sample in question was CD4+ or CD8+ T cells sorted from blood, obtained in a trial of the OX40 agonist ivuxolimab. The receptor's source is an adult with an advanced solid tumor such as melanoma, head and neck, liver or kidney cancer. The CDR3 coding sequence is TGTGCCAGCAGCTTAGCGACCGACACCCACTACGAGCAGTACTTC. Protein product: CASSLATDTHYEQYF.